Below are 5 T cell receptor beta chains sequenced from a single sample in a study of blood T cell repertoires in COVID-19. Generated by immunoSEQ multiplex PCR, the TCRdb table keeps only in-frame clones and is missing some. The sample has 390,000 or so clones; just under 90% are singletons. What was sequenced was PBMCs or T cells enriched from blood (not recorded which). These receptors were obtained from a woman aged 50 to 60 who had recovered from COVID-19.

The rearrangement links TRBV27 to TRBJ2-7; 7 bases match TRBD1. V shed 5 bases and J 0 bases; nucleotides not matched to a gene: 4. The CDR3 totals 14 residues. Germline values: CDR1 MNHEY, CDR2 SMNVEV (reference sequence). CDR3 nucleotide sequence: TGTGCCAGCAGTCCAAGGGACAGCTCCTACGAGCAGTACTTC. This gives the protein CASSPRDSSYEQYF.

The rearrangement uses TRBV2 and TRBJ2-3; 8 bases line up with TRBD2. V lost 6 bases, J lost 7 bases, and 9 bases stayed unmatched. The CDR3 runs to 14 residues. Per germline, CDR1 SNHLY and CDR2 FYNNEI. CDR3 residues: CASSSGTSINTQYF. Written as DNA, the CDR3 is TGTGCCAGCAGCTCCGGGACTAGTATAAATACGCAGTATTTT.

The table lists this clone with a few counts. J is TRBJ2-6 and V is TRBV6-5, with TRBD2 matching 7 bases. This CDR3 comprises 15 residues. The germline V gene encodes CDR1 MNHEY and CDR2 SVGAGI. As DNA, the CDR3 is TGTGCTAACGCGGGGGTAACCTCTGGGGCCAACGTCCTGACTTTC. Its translation: CANAGVTSGANVLTF.

This clone was seen more than once but under ten times. The chain recombines TRBV13 with TRBJ2-7, with unresolved D. Trimming removed 2 bases at V and 2 bases at J, with 7 bases between. Germline V gene lookup returns CDR1 PRHDT and CDR2 FYEKMQ (reference sequence). This CDR3 spans 13 amino acids. The CDR3 spells CASSLPSPYEQYF. CDR3 sequence (DNA): TGTGCCAGCAGCTTACCATCCCCCTACGAGCAGTACTTC.

The rearrangement uses TRBV2 and TRBJ1-1; D might be TRBD1 (6 bases). With 3 bases removed from V and 4 bases from J, the gap between germline ends came to 15 bases. The CDR3 is 15 amino acids. The V gene's germline CDR1 is SNHLY and CDR2 FYNNEI. DNA for the CDR3: TGTGCCAGCAGTGAGGGCTATGGGGGCGGCACTGAAGCTTTCTTT. It is translated as CASSEGYGGGTEAFF.